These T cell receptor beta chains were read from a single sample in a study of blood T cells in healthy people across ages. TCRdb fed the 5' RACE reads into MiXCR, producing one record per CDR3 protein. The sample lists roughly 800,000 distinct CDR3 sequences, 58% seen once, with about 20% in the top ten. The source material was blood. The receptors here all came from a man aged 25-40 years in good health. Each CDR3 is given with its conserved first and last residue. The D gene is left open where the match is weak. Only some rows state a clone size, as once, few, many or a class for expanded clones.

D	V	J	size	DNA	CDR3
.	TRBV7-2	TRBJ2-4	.	TGTGCCAGCAGCTTAGTTGGGCAGGGAGACCACATTCAGTACTTC	CASSLVGQGDHIQYF
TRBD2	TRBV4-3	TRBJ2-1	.	TGCGCCAGCAGCCAAGCTATCGGACTAGCGGGGGGAGCGGAGCAGTTCTTC	CASSQAIGLAGGAEQFF
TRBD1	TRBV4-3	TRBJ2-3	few	TGCGCCAGCAGCCAACTAAGCCGGGACAGGAACACAGATACGCAGTATTTT	CASSQLSRDRNTDTQYF
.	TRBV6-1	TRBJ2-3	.	TGTGCCAGCAGTGAAGCCCGACTTCGGGATACGCAGTATTTT	CASSEARLRDTQYF
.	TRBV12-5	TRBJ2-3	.	TGTGCTAGTGCCCTTGAAGATACGCAGTATTTT	CASALEDTQYF
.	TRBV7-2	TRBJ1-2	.	TGTGCCAGCAGCCATCCTGGGACGGGTTCTAGATACACCTTC	CASSHPGTGSRYTF
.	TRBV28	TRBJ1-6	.	TGTGCCAGCAGTTTGTCGGATTCACCCCTCCACTTT	CASSLSDSPLHF
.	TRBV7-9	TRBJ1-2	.	TGTGCCAGCAGCGAGGGCCCAGGTTTAGACTATGGCTACACCTTC	CASSEGPGLDYGYTF
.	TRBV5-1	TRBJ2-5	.	TGCGCCAGCAGCTTGTCTGGGAGTGCCGTCCAAGAGACCCAGTACTTC	CASSLSGSAVQETQYF
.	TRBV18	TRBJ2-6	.	TGTGCCAGCTCACCAGCCTTTGGGGGGCAAAACTCTGGGGCCAACGTCCTGACTTTC	CASSPAFGGQNSGANVLTF
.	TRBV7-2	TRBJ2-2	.	TGTGCCAGCAGCTTAACTAGGACCGGGGAGCTGTTTTTT	CASSLTRTGELFF
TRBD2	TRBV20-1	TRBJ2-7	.	TGCAGTGCTAATGGGGGTAGCGGGAATCCCTACGAGCAGTACTTC	CSANGGSGNPYEQYF
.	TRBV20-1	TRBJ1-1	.	TGCAGTCCCAAAGGGGGGATGAGGACTGAAGCTTTCTTT	CSPKGGMRTEAFF
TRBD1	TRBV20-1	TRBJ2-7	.	TGCAGTGCTAGAGATCAGGAGGACAGGCTCTACGAGCAGTACTTC	CSARDQEDRLYEQYF
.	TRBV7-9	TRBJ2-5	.	TGTGCCAGCAGCTTAGCGTCTAGCGTATTTCTTCAAGAGACCCAGTACTTC	CASSLASSVFLQETQYF